This T cell receptor beta chain comes out of a study of T cells in Graves' hyperthyroidism and ophthalmopathy. The source material, RNA transcripts, was used to amplify TCR beta CDR3 regions. TCR CDR3 regions were first amplified by RT-PCR with HTBI primers. Each CDR3 protein is one row after TCRdb ran MiXCR on the multiplex PCR reads. The sample holds about 640,000 distinct CDR3 sequences, roughly 20% seen once. In germline, CDR1 is LGHDT, CDR2 YNNKEL (reference sequence). V shed 5 bases and J 9 bases; nucleotides not matched to a gene: 6. The CDR3 loop spans 13 amino acids. The rearrangement uses TRBV3-1 and TRBJ2-1; 8 positions agree with TRBD1. This clonotype was obtained from a man younger than 40 with Graves' ophthalmopathy. Sequences were obtained from blood. CDR3 loop: CASSFTGQAEQFF. In nucleotides, the CDR3 is TGTGCCAGCAGCTTCACGGGACAGGCTGAGCAGTTCTTC.